These T cell receptor beta chains were read from a single sample in a study of blood T cells in healthy people across ages. A single record per CDR3 protein comes from TCRdb applying MiXCR to the 5' RACE reads. The data hold 600,000 to 900,000 distinct CDR3 sequences, with about a quarter observed a single time. The same data also went into a second study, on T cells of mothers and their children.

The material sequenced was blood. These receptors came from a boy younger than 18 in good health. Both conserved end residues are part of each CDR3. Each record gives: V gene, J gene, CDR3 protein.

v_gene: TRBV10-3; j_gene: TRBJ2-3; CDR3aa: CAISAAGVTDTQYF
v_gene: TRBV7-2; j_gene: TRBJ2-5; CDR3aa: CASSLAPPLAGGFQETQYF
v_gene: TRBV20-1; j_gene: TRBJ2-5; CDR3aa: CSAGDPSGGIETQYF
v_gene: TRBV2; j_gene: TRBJ1-5; CDR3aa: CASSRYTDQPQHF
v_gene: TRBV7-6; j_gene: TRBJ1-3; CDR3aa: CASSMGQGTTIYF
v_gene: TRBV15; j_gene: TRBJ1-3; CDR3aa: CATSRGGEGNTIYF
v_gene: TRBV6-5; j_gene: TRBJ1-1; CDR3aa: CASRFMGGAEAFF
v_gene: TRBV5-1; j_gene: TRBJ2-5; CDR3aa: CASSLRDWEETQYF
v_gene: TRBV7-9; j_gene: TRBJ1-2; CDR3aa: CASSLEGQSGIYGYTF
v_gene: TRBV7-2; j_gene: TRBJ2-7; CDR3aa: CASSAGPGGGYEQYF
v_gene: TRBV20-1; j_gene: TRBJ1-4; CDR3aa: CSATQGNEKLFF
v_gene: TRBV2; j_gene: TRBJ2-5; CDR3aa: CASTGTGDETQYF
v_gene: TRBV7-9; j_gene: TRBJ1-2; CDR3aa: CASRFAGDGYTF
v_gene: TRBV3-1; j_gene: TRBJ2-7; CDR3aa: CASSPRGYSSYEQYF
v_gene: TRBV12-3/TRBV12-4; j_gene: TRBJ2-7; CDR3aa: CASSPRDRGYEQYF
v_gene: TRBV3-1; j_gene: TRBJ1-2; CDR3aa: CASSQQGLGYTF
v_gene: TRBV20-1; j_gene: TRBJ2-1; CDR3aa: CSAPRPSSYNEQFF
v_gene: TRBV4-1; j_gene: TRBJ1-5; CDR3aa: CASSQGEPGRGNQPQHF
v_gene: TRBV7-2; j_gene: -; CDR3aa: CASSLVRRQRETQYF
v_gene: TRBV5-4; j_gene: TRBJ2-5; CDR3aa: CASSLASRGAQETQYF
v_gene: TRBV10-3; j_gene: TRBJ1-4; CDR3aa: CAISETGLNEKLFF
v_gene: TRBV20-1; j_gene: TRBJ2-4; CDR3aa: CSAAGQLLAKNIQYF
v_gene: TRBV12-3/TRBV12-4; j_gene: TRBJ2-7; CDR3aa: CASSLLRAEQYF
v_gene: TRBV5-8; j_gene: TRBJ2-4; CDR3aa: CASNHYPAWNIQYF
v_gene: TRBV2; j_gene: TRBJ2-5; CDR3aa: CASTQGSGETQYF
v_gene: TRBV3-1; j_gene: -; CDR3aa: CASSQRSGAQYF
v_gene: TRBV6-1; j_gene: TRBJ2-5; CDR3aa: CASSQGENRYF
v_gene: TRBV6-1; j_gene: TRBJ2-3; CDR3aa: CASSEHRGSDTDAQYF
v_gene: TRBV12-5; j_gene: -; CDR3aa: CASGWTCNEQFF
v_gene: TRBV28; j_gene: TRBJ1-6; CDR3aa: CASTKKDRKNSPLHF
v_gene: TRBV5-1; j_gene: TRBJ1-3; CDR3aa: CASSFTGGSGNTIYF
v_gene: TRBV5-1; j_gene: TRBJ2-3; CDR3aa: CASSRTGYGTDTQYF
v_gene: TRBV6-5; j_gene: -; CDR3aa: CASRASGGPGGQFF
v_gene: TRBV10-3; j_gene: TRBJ2-7; CDR3aa: CATRTGDSYEQYF
v_gene: TRBV27; j_gene: TRBJ2-7; CDR3aa: CASSFKGNPYEQYF